These T cell receptor beta chains were read from a single sample in a study of sequential checkpoint blockade in melanoma. Assay used: immunoSEQ multiplex PCR; TCRdb lists only in-frame clones, some missing. Altogether 950 to 1,200 clones are present, around 25% being singletons, with the ten largest covering approximately 10%. The starting material was tumor tissue (inferred from file names), obtained from a patient given nivolumab and ipilimumab in sequence. The receptors stem from a human donor with melanoma. The CDR3 runs from the conserved cysteine through the conserved F or W. The D gene is left open where the match is weak. The size entry is marked missing in some rows and otherwise reads once, few, many or a size class.

v_gene: TRBV6-1
abundance: -
j_gene: TRBJ1-1
d_gene: -
CDR3nt: TGTGCCAGCAGTGAAGCCGAGACAGACGAAGCTTTCTTT
CDR3aa: CASSEAETDEAFF

v_gene: TRBV12-5
abundance: -
j_gene: TRBJ2-1
d_gene: TRBD2
CDR3nt: TGTGCTAGTGGTTCAGGACTAGCGGGAGTCGGGGAGCAGTTCTTC
CDR3aa: CASGSGLAGVGEQFF

v_gene: TRBV19
abundance: once
j_gene: TRBJ1-6
d_gene: TRBD1
CDR3nt: TGTGCCAGTAGTGCCTTACGGACAGGGGGGAATAATTCACCCCTCCACTTT
CDR3aa: CASSALRTGGNNSPLHF

v_gene: TRBV6-8
abundance: few
j_gene: TRBJ1-4
d_gene: TRBD1
CDR3nt: TGTGCCAGCAGTTACGGTGGGACAGGGGCGTTTAATGAAAAACTGTTTTTT
CDR3aa: CASSYGGTGAFNEKLFF

v_gene: TRBV9
abundance: few
j_gene: TRBJ1-2
d_gene: TRBD1
CDR3nt: TGTGCCAGCAGCACAGACAGGGGTTATGGCTACACCTTC
CDR3aa: CASSTDRGYGYTF

v_gene: TRBV19
abundance: few
j_gene: TRBJ1-1
d_gene: -
CDR3nt: TGTGCCAGTAGTATAGGCCAGGGCACTGAAGCTTTCTTT
CDR3aa: CASSIGQGTEAFF

v_gene: TRBV4-1
abundance: -
j_gene: TRBJ1-1
d_gene: TRBD1
CDR3nt: TGCGCCAGCAGCCAAGCCAGGACAGGGGGTCTCACTGAAGCTTTCTTT
CDR3aa: CASSQARTGGLTEAFF

v_gene: TRBV11-3
abundance: -
j_gene: TRBJ1-6
d_gene: -
CDR3nt: TGTGCCAGCAGCTTGCGGAGAGACAGAACAGATTCACCCCTCCACTTT
CDR3aa: CASSLRRDRTDSPLHF

v_gene: TRBV11-3
abundance: medium-sized
j_gene: TRBJ1-1
d_gene: -
CDR3nt: TGTGCCAGCAGCTTAAGCCAGGGGAACACTGAAGCTTTCTTT
CDR3aa: CASSLSQGNTEAFF

v_gene: TRBV18
abundance: once
j_gene: TRBJ2-7
d_gene: -
CDR3nt: TGTGCCAGCTCACCCGACCAGTGGGAGACCTACGAGCAGTACTTC
CDR3aa: CASSPDQWETYEQYF

v_gene: TRBV28
abundance: -
j_gene: TRBJ1-5
d_gene: TRBD1
CDR3nt: TGTGCCTCCTTCCGGGACAGACCTTATAGCAATCAGCCCCAGCATTTT
CDR3aa: CASFRDRPYSNQPQHF

v_gene: TRBV11-3
abundance: medium-sized
j_gene: TRBJ2-3
d_gene: TRBD2
CDR3nt: TGTGCCAGCAGCCCGGGACTAGGGGCCCCAGATACGCAGTATTTT
CDR3aa: CASSPGLGAPDTQYF

v_gene: TRBV6-8
abundance: few
j_gene: TRBJ1-3
d_gene: -
CDR3nt: TGTGCCAGCAGTTACTCGATGGGAACCTCCATCCCCTCTGGAAACACCATATATTTT
CDR3aa: CASSYSMGTSIPSGNTIYF

v_gene: TRBV11-3
abundance: medium-sized
j_gene: TRBJ2-3
d_gene: TRBD2
CDR3nt: TGTGCCAGCACAAGTTCGACTAGCGGGGGTCATACGCAGTATTTT
CDR3aa: CASTSSTSGGHTQYF

v_gene: TRBV23-1
abundance: medium-sized
j_gene: TRBJ1-1
d_gene: -
CDR3nt: TGCGCCAGCAGCTTGGGTTGGGGGGGTAGAACTGAAGCTTTCTTT
CDR3aa: CASSLGWGGRTEAFF

v_gene: TRBV29-1
abundance: few
j_gene: TRBJ2-5
d_gene: TRBD1
CDR3nt: TGCAGCGGATTCGGGACAGGGAGGAGCGGGGAGACCCAGTACTTC
CDR3aa: CSGFGTGRSGETQYF

v_gene: TRBV19
abundance: -
j_gene: TRBJ2-4
d_gene: -
CDR3nt: TGTGCCAGTAGTATTTGGGGGCGCGGTGACATTCAGTACTTC
CDR3aa: CASSIWGRGDIQYF

v_gene: TRBV5-1
abundance: few
j_gene: TRBJ1-2
d_gene: TRBD1
CDR3nt: TGCGCCAGCAGCGTTTCGACTGCAGGGGGCAGCAATGGCTACACCTTC
CDR3aa: CASSVSTAGGSNGYTF

v_gene: TRBV11-3
abundance: -
j_gene: TRBJ2-2
d_gene: -
CDR3nt: TGTGCCAGCAGCTTGGCCGGGGGACCGGTTAACACCGGGGAGCTGTTTTTT
CDR3aa: CASSLAGGPVNTGELFF

v_gene: TRBV28
abundance: -
j_gene: TRBJ2-7
d_gene: TRBD2
CDR3nt: TGTGCCAGCAGTAGACTAGCGGGAGGCTACGAGCAGTACTTC
CDR3aa: CASSRLAGGYEQYF

v_gene: TRBV11-3
abundance: medium-sized
j_gene: TRBJ2-6
d_gene: -
CDR3nt: TGTGCCAGCAGCCAAGTTTGGGGTCAGGGGAGCTCTGGGGCCAACGTCCTGACTTTC
CDR3aa: CASSQVWGQGSSGANVLTF

v_gene: TRBV30
abundance: -
j_gene: TRBJ1-2
d_gene: -
CDR3nt: TGTGCCTGGAGTGTCTACTATGGCTACACCTTC
CDR3aa: CAWSVYYGYTF

v_gene: TRBV6-8
abundance: -
j_gene: TRBJ1-2
d_gene: -
CDR3nt: TGTGCCAGCAGTTCGGGACACTCAAGGGGCTACACCTTC
CDR3aa: CASSSGHSRGYTF

v_gene: TRBV11-3
abundance: medium-sized
j_gene: TRBJ1-1
d_gene: -
CDR3nt: TGTGCCAGCAGCTTAGAACTTGCGGGGATGAACACTGAAGCTTTCTTT
CDR3aa: CASSLELAGMNTEAFF

v_gene: TRBV12-5
abundance: few
j_gene: TRBJ2-3
d_gene: -
CDR3nt: TGTGCCAGCAAGGCGGCAGAAGATACGCAGTATTTT
CDR3aa: CASKAAEDTQYF

v_gene: TRBV7-4
abundance: medium-sized
j_gene: TRBJ1-1
d_gene: TRBD1
CDR3nt: TGTGCCAGCAGCATAGACAGGGACACTGAAGCTTTCTTT
CDR3aa: CASSIDRDTEAFF

v_gene: TRBV6-8
abundance: medium-sized
j_gene: TRBJ1-1
d_gene: -
CDR3nt: TGTGCCAGCAGTTCCTACCCTTGGGACTCCGGGGACACTGAAGCTTTCTTT
CDR3aa: CASSSYPWDSGDTEAFF

v_gene: TRBV9
abundance: -
j_gene: TRBJ2-7
d_gene: -
CDR3nt: TGTGCCAGCAGCCCCGGGACCTACGAGCAGTACTTC
CDR3aa: CASSPGTYEQYF

v_gene: TRBV19
abundance: -
j_gene: TRBJ1-5
d_gene: -
CDR3nt: TGTGCCAGTAGTATAGATGGGAGCACTCTAATTCCCCAGCATTTT
CDR3aa: CASSIDGSTLIPQHF